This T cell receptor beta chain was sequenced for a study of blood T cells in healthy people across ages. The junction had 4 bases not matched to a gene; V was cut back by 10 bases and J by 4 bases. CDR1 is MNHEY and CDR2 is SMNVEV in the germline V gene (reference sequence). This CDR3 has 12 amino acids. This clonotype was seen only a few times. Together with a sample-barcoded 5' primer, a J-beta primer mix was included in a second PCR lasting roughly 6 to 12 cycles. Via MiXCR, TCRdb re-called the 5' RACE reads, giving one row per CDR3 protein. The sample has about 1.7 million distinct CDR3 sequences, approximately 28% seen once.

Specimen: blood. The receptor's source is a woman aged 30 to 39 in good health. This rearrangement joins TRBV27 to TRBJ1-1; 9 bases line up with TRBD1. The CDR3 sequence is CANQDRGTEAFF. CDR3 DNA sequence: TGTGCCAACCAGGACAGGGGCACTGAAGCTTTCTTT.